Following are 18 T cell receptor beta chains from one sample sequenced in a study of cytomegalovirus exposure and HLA in healthy donors. The PCR ran on 60 Vbeta and 13 Jbeta primers. Sequenced by immunoSEQ multiplex PCR; TCRdb stores in-frame clones only, minus some. The sample shows around 230,000 clones, over 75% of them seen only once. Sequenced material: PBMCs. The receptors here all came from a male donor in good health and CMV-seronegative.

This clone appeared once. The chain is built from TRBV6-5 and TRBJ1-1, with TRBD1 as a possible D gene (6 bases). The CDR3 loop spans 15 amino acids. Per germline, CDR1 MNHEY and CDR2 SVGAGI. The ends were cut back, 0 bases at V and 6 bases at J, with 14 bases in the middle. CDR3: CASSYSGRGGAEAFF. CDR3 bases: TGTGCCAGCAGTTACTCAGGCAGGGGTGGGGCTGAAGCTTTCTTT.

V gene TRBV7-9 combines with J gene TRBJ1-1; perhaps TRBD1 as D (6 bases). The CDR3 runs 15 residues. V dropped 5 bases and J dropped 5 bases, with 18 bases sitting between them. Germline CDR1 reads SEHNR; CDR2 reads FQNEAQ (reference sequence). CDR3 in amino acids: CASSLGGGRWTEAFF. The CDR3 region has the DNA TGTGCCAGCAGCCTCGGCGGGGGGCGGTGGACTGAAGCTTTCTTT. The whole variable domain, remainder taken from reference TRBV7-9 and TRBJ1-1, is DTGVSQNPRHKITKRGQNVTFRCDPISEHNRLYWYRQTLGQGPEFLTYFQNEAQLEKSRLLSDRFSAERPKGSFSTLEIQRTEQGDSAMYLCASSLGGGRWTEAFFGQGTRLTVV.

Details on this clone: The same CDR3 arises from other DNA sequences in this sample as well. The chain recombines TRBV5-1 with TRBJ2-3; D is unclear. V lost 2 bases, J lost 4 bases, and 5 bases lay in between. There are 12 residues in the CDR3. Germline CDR1 SGHRS, CDR2 YFSETQ. In DNA form, the CDR3 reads TGCGCCAGCAGCTTCGGTCCAGATACGCAGTATTTT. It encodes CASSFGPDTQYF.

The chain joins TRBV7-9 to TRBJ2-5; D is perhaps TRBD2 (6 bases). Germline loops: CDR1 SEHNR, CDR2 FQNEAQ (reference sequence). With 3 bases removed from V and 4 bases from J, the gap between germline ends came to 15 bases. The CDR3 length is 15 residues. The CDR3 nucleotides read TGTGCCAGCAGCTTCGGGAGCCTAAGGGGAGAGACCCAGTACTTC. The encoded protein is CASSFGSLRGETQYF. Full variable domain (outside the CDR3, taken from reference TRBV7-9 and TRBJ2-5): DTGVSQNPRHKITKRGQNVTFRCDPISEHNRLYWYRQTLGQGPEFLTYFQNEAQLEKSRLLSDRFSAERPKGSFSTLEIQRTEQGDSAMYLCASSFGSLRGETQYFGPGTRLLVL.

This clone was detected only a few times. CDR3 region: CASSSGSGANVLTF. The CDR3 nucleotides are TGTGCCAGCAGCTCCGGCTCTGGGGCCAACGTCCTGACTTTC. This chain joins TRBV7-9 and TRBJ2-6; D unresolved. The germline V and J ends were trimmed by 4 bases and 0 bases, with 4 bases remaining between them. Germline values: CDR1 SEHNR, CDR2 FQNEAQ (reference sequence). This CDR3 region has 14 residues.

V and J are TRBV28 and TRBJ1-2; 12 nucleotides agree with TRBD1. Germline values: CDR1 MDHEN, CDR2 SYDVKM. The CDR3 has 15 amino acids. V shed 3 bases, J shed 4 bases, and the junction held 3 bases outside the gene matches. This chain's CDR3 is CASSFGTGGFYGYTF. The CDR3 DNA reads TGTGCCAGCAGTTTCGGGACAGGGGGCTTCTATGGCTACACCTTC.

This chain links TRBV28 with TRBJ2-7; tentatively, D is TRBD1 (5 bases). The V and J ends lost 3 bases and 10 bases respectively, with 10 bases between them. CDR3 size: 11 residues. CDR1 and CDR2 (germline): MDHEN, SYDVKM. CDR3 nucleotide sequence: TGTGCCAGCAGTTTGGGGCAGGGACAGTACTTC. This encodes CASSLGQGQYF.

This chain uses TRBV19 with TRBJ1-2; D may be TRBD1 (5 bases). The CDR3 extends over 15 amino acids. V shed 5 bases and J shed 3 bases, with 16 bases lying between them. CDR1 and CDR2 (germline): LNHDA, SQIVND (reference sequence). For the CDR3, the DNA is TGTGCCAGTAGTGAGGATTGGGGGGTCGACTATGGCTACACCTTC. It specifies CASSEDWGVDYGYTF.

The chain links TRBV5-1 to TRBJ1-4, with unresolved D. Germline V gene data show CDR1 as SGHRS and CDR2 as YFSETQ. Trimming stripped 4 bases from V and 2 bases from J, with 3 bases between. The CDR3 has 12 amino acids. CDR3 coding DNA: TGCGCCAGCAGCCGTACTAATGAAAAACTGTTTTTT. Encoded protein: CASSRTNEKLFF.

The rearrangement joins TRBV7-6 to TRBJ1-1; 10 bases line up with TRBD1. V shed 1 base, J shed 1 base, and the junction held 6 bases outside the gene matches. Germline V gene sequence: CDR1 SGHVS, CDR2 FNYEAQ. CDR3 length equals 17 residues. CDR3 DNA sequence: TGTGCCAGCAGCTTAGTGGGGACAGGGGCCCCGAACACTGAAGCTTTCTTT. Translation: CASSLVGTGAPNTEAFF.

The chain couples TRBV4-1 to TRBJ2-7; D not certain. Trimming pared 1 base from V and 1 base from J, leaving 11 bases between. CDR3 length: 15 amino acids. Germline CDR1 is MGHRA and CDR2 is YSYEKL. DNA for the CDR3: TGCGCCAGCAGCCAAGGTGTCACAGCTTCCTACGAGCAGTACTTC. It specifies CASSQGVTASYEQYF.

The V gene is TRBV4-2, the J gene TRBJ2-5, with TRBD2 matching over 9 bases. This CDR3 has 17 residues. Germline V CDR1 and CDR2: LGHNA, YNFKEQ. The V gene end was trimmed by 0 bases and the J gene end by 2 bases; junction bases not matched to a gene: 7. CDR3 protein: CASSQETALAGQETQYF. In DNA form, the CDR3 reads TGTGCCAGCAGCCAAGAGACTGCGCTAGCGGGACAAGAGACCCAGTACTTC.

The V and J genes are TRBV7-2 and TRBJ2-7, with 8 positions matching TRBD1. The CDR3 loop spans 14 amino acids. Germline loops: CDR1 SGHTA, CDR2 FQGNSA. The V segment lost 2 bases and the J segment 4 bases; nucleotides outside the gene matches: 4. The CDR3 bases are TGTGCCAGCAGCTTATCCAGGGGGCAATACGAGCAGTACTTC. It is translated as CASSLSRGQYEQYF.

This chain connects TRBV13 to TRBJ1-2, with TRBD1 matching over 8 bases. The CDR3 length is 17 residues. After removal of 5 bases from V and 7 bases from J, the junction contained 18 bases not matched to a gene. From germline, CDR1 is PRHDT and CDR2 FYEKMQ (reference sequence). DNA for the CDR3: TGTGCCAGCAGCCCAGGGGGCGGGCAGGGCGGGTTTGGTGGCTACACCTTC. Residues: CASSPGGGQGGFGGYTF.

This clone showed up just a few times. The V call is TRBV30, the J call TRBJ2-1; no clear D gene. CDR1 and CDR2 from the germline V gene are GTSNPN and SVGIG (reference sequence). The V and J ends lost 3 bases and 0 bases respectively, with 9 bases between them. This CDR3 comprises 14 residues. In DNA, the CDR3 is TGTGCCTGGAGCACCGTGAGCTCCTACAATGAGCAGTTCTTC. Protein sequence: CAWSTVSSYNEQFF.

The J gene is TRBJ1-6, the V gene TRBV18; 7 bases are a match to TRBD1. The germline V gene has CDR1 KGHSH and CDR2 LQKENI. The CDR3 has 14 residues. V gave up 2 bases and J gave up 6 bases; unmatched junction bases: 1. CDR3 loop: CASSPGQVNSPLHF. The CDR3 DNA is TGTGCCAGCTCACCAGGACAGGTTAATTCACCCCTCCACTTT.

The rearrangement uses TRBV7-9 and TRBJ1-1; D ambiguous. Germline CDR1 SEHNR, CDR2 FQNEAQ (reference sequence). The CDR3 runs 13 residues. V was shortened by 3 bases and J by 2 bases, with 7 bases between the two germline ends. CDR3 bases: TGTGCCAGCAGCTTGGGGAGAAACACTGAAGCTTTCTTT. Its protein product is CASSLGRNTEAFF.

This clone was observed a handful of times. The genes are TRBV19 and TRBJ2-6; the D gene is possibly TRBD2 (5 bases). Germline V CDR1 and CDR2: LNHDA, SQIVND (reference sequence). The V end lost 1 base, the J end lost 1 base, and 14 bases lay between the germline ends. This CDR3 is 18 amino acids long. The CDR3 sequence is CASSIATVSGSGANVLTF. Here the CDR3 DNA reads TGTGCCAGTAGTATAGCTACAGTTTCGGGGTCTGGGGCCAACGTCCTGACTTTC.